What follows is one T cell receptor beta chain and its context. Its specificity is unknown. Clones were read by immunoSEQ multiplex PCR, and TCRdb kept only the in-frame ones, dropping some. The repertoire holds about 100,000 clones, with about 91% as singletons. CDR1 is MNHNY, CDR2 SVGAGI, per germline (reference sequence). V dropped 8 bases and J dropped 7 bases, with 21 bases sitting between them. This CDR3 contains 14 residues. This entry is derived from a study of OX40 agonist ivuxolimab in advanced cancers. Across the whole study: Ivuxolimab is a fully human IgG2 antibody that activates OX40 (CD134). Findings of the study overall: Clonal expansion was seen in CD4+ and CD8+ blood T cells by week 6 at 0.1 to 3.0 mg/kg. Partial responders at 0.1-3.0 mg/kg showed near-lowest clonal expansion.

The clonotype comes from an adult with an advanced solid tumor such as melanoma, head and neck, liver or kidney cancer. The V and J genes are TRBV6-6 and TRBJ2-7; perhaps TRBD2 as D (6 bases). This specimen was CD4+ or CD8+ T cells sorted from blood, taken in a trial of the OX40 agonist ivuxolimab. CDR3 in amino acids: CASGGFPPLGEQYF. The CDR3 DNA reads TGTGCCAGCGGGGGGTTCCCCCCGTTGGGAGAGCAGTACTTC.